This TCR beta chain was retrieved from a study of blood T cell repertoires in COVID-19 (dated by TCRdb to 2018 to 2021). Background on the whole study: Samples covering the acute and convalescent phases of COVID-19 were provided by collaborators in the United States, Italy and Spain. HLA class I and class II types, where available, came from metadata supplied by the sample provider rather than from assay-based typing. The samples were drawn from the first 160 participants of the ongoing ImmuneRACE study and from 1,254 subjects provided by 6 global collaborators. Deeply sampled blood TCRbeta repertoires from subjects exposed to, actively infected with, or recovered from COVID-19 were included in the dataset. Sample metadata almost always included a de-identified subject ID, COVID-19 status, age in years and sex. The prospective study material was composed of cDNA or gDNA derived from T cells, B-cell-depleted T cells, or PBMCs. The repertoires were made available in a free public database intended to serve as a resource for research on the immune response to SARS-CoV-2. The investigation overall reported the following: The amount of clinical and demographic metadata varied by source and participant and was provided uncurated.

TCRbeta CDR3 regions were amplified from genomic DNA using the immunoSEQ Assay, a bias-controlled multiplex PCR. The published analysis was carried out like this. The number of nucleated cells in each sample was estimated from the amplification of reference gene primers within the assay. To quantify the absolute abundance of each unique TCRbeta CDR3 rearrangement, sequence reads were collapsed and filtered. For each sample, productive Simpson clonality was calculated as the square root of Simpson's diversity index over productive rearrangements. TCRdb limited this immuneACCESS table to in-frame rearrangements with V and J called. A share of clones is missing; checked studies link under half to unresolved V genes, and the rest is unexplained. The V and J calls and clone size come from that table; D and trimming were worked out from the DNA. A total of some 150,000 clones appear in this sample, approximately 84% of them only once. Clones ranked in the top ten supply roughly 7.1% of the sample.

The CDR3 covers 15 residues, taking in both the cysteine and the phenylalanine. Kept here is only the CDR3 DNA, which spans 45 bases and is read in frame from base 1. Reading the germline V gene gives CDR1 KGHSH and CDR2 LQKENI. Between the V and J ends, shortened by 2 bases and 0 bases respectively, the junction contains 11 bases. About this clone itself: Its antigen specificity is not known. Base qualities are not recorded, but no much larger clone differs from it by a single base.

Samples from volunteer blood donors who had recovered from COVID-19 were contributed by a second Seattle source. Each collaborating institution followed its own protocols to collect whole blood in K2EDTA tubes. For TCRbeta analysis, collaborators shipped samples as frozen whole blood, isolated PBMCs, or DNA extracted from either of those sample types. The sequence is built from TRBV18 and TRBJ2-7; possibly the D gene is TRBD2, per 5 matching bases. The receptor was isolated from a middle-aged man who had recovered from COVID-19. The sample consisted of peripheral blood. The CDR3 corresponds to CASSPGAASSYEQYF. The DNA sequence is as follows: TGTGCCAGCTCACCAGGAGCGGCAAGCTCCTACGAGCAGTACTTC.